The 5 T cell receptor beta chains given below trace back to one sample, sequenced in a study of blood T cell repertoires in COVID-19. Data came from immunoSEQ multiplex PCR; TCRdb stores just in-frame clones and leaves some out. There are about 240,000 clones in the sample; almost 85% occur only once, and about 5.1% lies in the top ten. Sequencing was done on a sample of peripheral blood. Source of these receptors: a man aged 45-65 years with COVID-19, enrolled during active disease.

The chain is built from TRBV5-1 and TRBJ1-2; TRBD1 agrees at 11 bases. The ends lost 4 bases at V and 8 bases at J; junction bases unmatched: 7. The CDR3 sequence is 14 residues long. CDR1 is SGHRS and CDR2 is YFSETQ in the germline V gene. The CDR3 DNA follows: TGCGCCAGCAGCGCCGCGGGACAGGGGGGAGGCTACACCTTC. Encoded protein: CASSAAGQGGGYTF.

The count of this clone is one. The rearrangement joins TRBV7-6 to TRBJ2-2, with TRBD2 identical over 9 bases. Germline CDR1 and CDR2: SGHVS and FNYEAQ. The CDR3 contains 17 residues. The V segment lost 1 base and the J segment 5 bases; nucleotides outside the gene matches: 8. The CDR3 spells CASSLGRAGGRTGELFF. The CDR3 region has the DNA TGTGCCAGCAGCTTAGGCCGTGCGGGGGGGCGAACCGGGGAGCTGTTTTTT.

This rearrangement joins TRBV6-5 to TRBJ2-7; TRBD1 agrees at 7 bases. The germline V gene encodes CDR1 MNHEY and CDR2 SVGAGI. Trimming removed 5 bases from V and 2 bases from J; junction bases left unmatched: 6. The CDR3 sequence is 14 residues long. Here the CDR3 DNA reads TGTGCCAGCAGTAACCGGGACAGCCCCTACGAGCAGTACTTC. Amino acids: CASSNRDSPYEQYF.

This rearrangement joins TRBV2 to TRBJ2-3, with 9 bases lining up with TRBD1. CDR1 and CDR2 from the germline V gene are SNHLY and FYNNEI. This CDR3 has 17 amino acids. J gave up 1 base and V 6 bases, and 11 bases lay outside the gene matches. In DNA, the CDR3 is TGTGCCAGCAGGGCCGGGACAGGGAGGAGGGGCACAGATACGCAGTATTTT. As protein: CASRAGTGRRGTDTQYF.

V is TRBV5-1 and J is TRBJ2-1; 7 positions agree with TRBD1. Germline V gene data show CDR1 as SGHRS and CDR2 as YFSETQ. The J segment lost 1 base and the V segment lost 3 bases, leaving 7 bases of the junction unmatched. This CDR3 is 16 amino acids long. CDR3 DNA: TGCGCCAGCAGCTCAGGGGGAATTGGTTCCTACAATGAGCAGTTCTTC. It is translated as CASSSGGIGSYNEQFF.